Below are 21 T cell receptor beta chains sequenced from a single sample in a study of T cell repertoires in cytomegalovirus infection (dated 2019 in TCRdb). Data came from an Illumina HiSeq 1500. Starting from the raw public reads, TCRdb applied fastp trimming at Q25, assembled clones with MiXCR and retained in-frame beta chains. Each entry merges the rows of one CDR3 protein and shows their most common DNA and genes. For this sample the table gives some 150,000 distinct CDR3 sequences, of which about a quarter were detected only once. The ten largest clones add up to 9.5% to 13% of the sample. Source material: PBMCs. These receptors were collected from a human donor in good health (CMV status not recorded). Some clones in this sample may be carry-over from other donors' samples.

DNA of the CDR3: TGTGCCAGCAGCCACGGGGCGACAGGGGGGCTTGCAGATACGCAGTATTTT. It translates to CASSHGATGGLADTQYF. V and J are TRBV28 and TRBJ2-3; 9 bases line up with TRBD1. The V and J ends lost 6 bases and 4 bases, in that order; junction bases with no gene match: 14. Germline CDR1 MDHEN, CDR2 SYDVKM. The CDR3 loop spans 17 amino acids.

This clonotype turned up a few times. The chain links TRBV28 to TRBJ2-1; 13 bases map to TRBD2. CDR1 and CDR2 from the germline V gene are MDHEN and SYDVKM. This CDR3 has 15 amino acids. Germline trimming cut 6 bases from V and 10 bases from J; bases unmatched to any gene: 9. The CDR3: CASSPGTSGIREQFF. The CDR3 DNA reads TGTGCCAGCAGCCCCGGGACTAGCGGGATACGGGAGCAGTTCTTC.

The chain recombines TRBV27 with TRBJ2-5, with a weak D call TRBD2 (5 bases). The V gene's germline CDR1 is MNHEY and CDR2 SMNVEV (reference sequence). The CDR3 totals 16 residues. V lost 5 bases to trimming and J lost 4 bases, with 20 bases between them. The CDR3 here is CASSKVGLRGPETQYF. CDR3 bases: TGTGCCAGCAGTAAAGTCGGACTGAGAGGCCCAGAGACCCAGTACTTC.

CDR3 DNA: TGTGCCAGCAGCCGACGGGACAGGGGTAACAATCAGCCCCAGCATTTT. This translates into CASSRRDRGNNQPQHF. The V call is TRBV5-6, the J call TRBJ1-5; 10 nucleotides agree with TRBD1. CDR1 is SGHDT, CDR2 YYEEEE, per germline. CDR3 size: 16 residues. V was pared by 4 bases and J by 3 bases, with 7 bases of the junction left unmatched.

The table lists this clonotype with a few counts. The V and J genes are TRBV5-1 and TRBJ2-1; the match to TRBD2 covers 8 bases. The V gene's germline CDR1 is SGHRS and CDR2 YFSETQ. J gave up 6 bases and V 3 bases, and 8 bases lay outside the gene matches. The CDR3 covers 15 residues. The CDR3 DNA is TGCGCCAGCAGCTGGTCGGGACTAGGGATCAATGAGCAGTTCTTC. Translated, it gives CASSWSGLGINEQFF.

In the case of this clonotype: Since no conserved phenylalanine or tryptophan closes the CDR3, a read error is the likely cause. This chain uses TRBV2 with TRBJ2-7; tentative D call: TRBD2 (6 bases). CDR3 length: 14 amino acids. Germline CDR1 reads SNHLY; CDR2 reads FYNNEI. V lost 6 bases, J lost 3 bases, and 15 bases lay in between. The CDR3 is CASRREIRDYEQYL. The CDR3 DNA follows: TGTGCCAGCAGACGGGAGATCCGGGACTACGAGCAGTACTTA.

The J gene is TRBJ1-1, the V gene TRBV6-6; D is possibly TRBD1 (6 bases). The V end was cut by 2 bases, the J end by 9 bases, with 10 bases between. Germline CDR1 is MNHNY and CDR2 is SVGAGI (reference sequence). The CDR3 length is 12 residues. The CDR3 loop reads CASSYGDRKAFF. The DNA of the CDR3 is TGTGCCAGCAGTTACGGTGACAGGAAAGCTTTCTTT.

This clonotype was picked up many times. The chain employs TRBV7-2 and TRBJ1-2, with D unclear. Trimming left V 4 bases short and J 4 bases short, with 10 bases between. CDR1 is SGHTA, CDR2 FQGNSA, per germline. The CDR3 is 13 amino acids. CDR3 residues: CASSSPLVYGYTF. The CDR3 region has the DNA TGTGCCAGCAGCTCCCCCTTGGTCTATGGCTACACCTTC.

V usage is TRBV14 and J usage is TRBJ1-1; unclear D gene. Germline CDR1 is SGHDN and CDR2 is FVKESK. The CDR3 is made up of 14 amino acids. Trimming removed 3 bases at V and 0 bases at J, with 8 bases between. The CDR3 DNA reads as TGTGCCAGCAGCCAGGACCTATTGAACACTGAAGCTTTCTTT. As protein: CASSQDLLNTEAFF.

The rearrangement uses TRBV29-1 and TRBJ1-2; tentative D call: TRBD1 (6 bases). Germline assignment: CDR1 SQVTM and CDR2 ANQGSEA. CDR3 length: 13 amino acids. V lost 7 bases and J lost 6, with 18 bases in between. DNA for the CDR3: TGCAGCGCCCGGATTACAGGGCACAATGGCTACACCTTC. Its translation is CSARITGHNGYTF.

This clonotype showed up just a few times. A much larger clone differs from this one at a single base, so this may be a read error. This chain joins TRBV7-9 and TRBJ1-2, with D uncertain. Trimming took off 1 base at V and 2 bases at J, with 2 bases between the two ends. Germline loops: CDR1 SEHNR, CDR2 FQNEAQ (reference sequence). There are 12 residues in the CDR3. The CDR3 sequence is CASSLENYGYTF. In nucleotides, the CDR3 is TGTGCCAGCAGCTTAGAGAACTATGGCTACACCTTC.

This clonotype turned up a few times. The chain carries TRBV7-3 and TRBJ1-4, with unresolved D. The V end lost 3 bases, the J end lost 2 bases, and 7 bases lay between the germline ends. There are 14 residues in the CDR3. Per the germline V gene, CDR1 is SGHTA and CDR2 is FQGTGA. The CDR3: CASSLGRTNEKLFF. CDR3 bases: TGTGCCAGCAGCTTGGGGAGGACTAATGAAAAACTGTTTTTT.

This clonotype has only a few counts. The gene calls are TRBV7-6 and TRBJ2-7; 9 positions match TRBD1. Germline V CDR1 and CDR2: SGHVS, FNYEAQ. CDR3 length: 14 amino acids. V gave up 6 bases and J gave up 0 bases; unmatched junction bases: 3. CDR3 bases: TGTGCCAGCAGTAGGACAGGGGACTCCTACGAGCAGTACTTC. Translating it yields CASSRTGDSYEQYF.

At least ten counts were recorded for this clonotype. The chain joins TRBV7-2 to TRBJ2-5; 14 bases line up with TRBD2. Unmatched junction bases numbered 8, after V lost 6 bases and J lost 2 bases. The CDR3 has 17 amino acids. Per the germline V gene, CDR1 is SGHTA and CDR2 is FQGNSA. This CDR3 is CASSRRGTSGGQETQYF. The CDR3 DNA is TGTGCCAGCAGTCGTAGGGGGACTAGCGGGGGACAAGAGACCCAGTACTTC.

This clonotype occurred once. The gene calls are TRBV30 and TRBJ1-2; TRBD1 might be the D (5 bases). Germline V CDR1 and CDR2: GTSNPN, SVGIG (reference sequence). The CDR3 length is 14 residues. Trimming stripped 5 bases from V and 3 bases from J, with 16 bases between. The CDR3 nucleotides are TGTGCCTGGGACACCCAGGGAAGGGACTATGGCTACACCTTC. Encoded protein: CAWDTQGRDYGYTF.

The chain employs TRBV7-2 and TRBJ1-3; 9 bases are shared with TRBD1. The ends lost 5 bases at V and 4 bases at J; junction bases unmatched: 6. CDR3 length: 15 residues. Germline V CDR1 and CDR2: SGHTA, FQGNSA. The CDR3 region is CASSVGDRVGNTIYF. The CDR3 nucleotides read TGTGCCAGCAGCGTAGGGGACAGGGTCGGAAACACCATATATTTT.

This sequence joins TRBV30 and TRBJ1-5, with 7 bases identical to TRBD1. V lost 2 bases to trimming and J lost 7 bases; unmatched junction nucleotides: 5. The CDR3 length is 13 residues. Germline CDR1 is GTSNPN and CDR2 is SVGIG (reference sequence). In nucleotides, the CDR3 is TGTGCCTGGAGTCGGGACAGCTGGCAGCCCCAGCATTTT. Protein product: CAWSRDSWQPQHF.

This clonotype was counted at least ten times. J is TRBJ1-1 and V is TRBV7-9; D is unresolved. The V and J ends lost 0 bases and 4 bases respectively, with 9 bases between them. This CDR3 comprises 14 residues. CDR1 is SEHNR, CDR2 FQNEAQ, per germline (reference sequence). The DNA for the CDR3 is TGTGCCAGCAGCTTAGCGGGTATCTCCACTGAAGCTTTCTTT. This translates into CASSLAGISTEAFF.

CDR3 bases: TGTGCCAGCAGCCAAAGCATGGACAGTATCTATGGCTACACCTTC. Translating gives CASSQSMDSIYGYTF. The rearrangement uses TRBV5-6 and TRBJ1-2; D is possibly TRBD1 (6 bases). The CDR3 sequence is 15 residues long. The germline V and J ends were trimmed by 4 bases and 4 bases, with 17 bases remaining between them. Germline loops: CDR1 SGHDT, CDR2 YYEEEE.

In this sample, this clonotype turned up many times. The chain combines TRBV15 with TRBJ2-1, with 8 positions matching TRBD2. The CDR3 runs to 16 residues. J was trimmed by 4 bases and V by 2 bases; bases with no gene match: 7. Germline assignment: CDR1 LNHNV and CDR2 YYDKDF (reference sequence). The chain's CDR3 is CATSRHSGEGYNEQFF. The CDR3 DNA reads TGTGCCACCAGCAGACATAGCGGGGAGGGTTACAATGAGCAGTTCTTC.

This clonotype has more than one count but fewer than ten. This chain joins TRBV7-9 and TRBJ2-7, with D uncertain. This CDR3 region has 12 residues. The V end was cut by 7 bases, the J end by 3 bases, with 10 bases between. Germline V gene lookup returns CDR1 SEHNR and CDR2 FQNEAQ (reference sequence). The CDR3: CASTYGGYEQYF. The CDR3 region has the DNA TGTGCCAGCACCTACGGCGGCTACGAGCAGTACTTC.